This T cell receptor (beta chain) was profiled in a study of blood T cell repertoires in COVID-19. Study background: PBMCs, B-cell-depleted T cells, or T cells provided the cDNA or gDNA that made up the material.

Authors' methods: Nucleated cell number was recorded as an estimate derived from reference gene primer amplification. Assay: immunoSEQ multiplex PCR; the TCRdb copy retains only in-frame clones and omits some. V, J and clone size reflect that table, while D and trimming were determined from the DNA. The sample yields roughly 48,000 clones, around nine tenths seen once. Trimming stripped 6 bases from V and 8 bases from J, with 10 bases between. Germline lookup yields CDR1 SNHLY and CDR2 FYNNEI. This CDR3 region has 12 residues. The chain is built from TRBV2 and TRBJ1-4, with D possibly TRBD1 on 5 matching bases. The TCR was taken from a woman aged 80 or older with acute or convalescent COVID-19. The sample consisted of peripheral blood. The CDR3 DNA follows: TGTGCCAGCAGCCCCCGGGGGGAAAAACTGTTTTTT. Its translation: CASSPRGEKLFF. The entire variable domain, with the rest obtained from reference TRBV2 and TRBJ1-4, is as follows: EPEVTQTPSHQVTQMGQEVILRCVPISNHLYFYWYRQILGQKVEFLVSFYNNEISEKSEIFDDQFSVERPDGSNFTLKIRSTKLEDSAMYFCASSPRGEKLFFGSGTQLSVL.